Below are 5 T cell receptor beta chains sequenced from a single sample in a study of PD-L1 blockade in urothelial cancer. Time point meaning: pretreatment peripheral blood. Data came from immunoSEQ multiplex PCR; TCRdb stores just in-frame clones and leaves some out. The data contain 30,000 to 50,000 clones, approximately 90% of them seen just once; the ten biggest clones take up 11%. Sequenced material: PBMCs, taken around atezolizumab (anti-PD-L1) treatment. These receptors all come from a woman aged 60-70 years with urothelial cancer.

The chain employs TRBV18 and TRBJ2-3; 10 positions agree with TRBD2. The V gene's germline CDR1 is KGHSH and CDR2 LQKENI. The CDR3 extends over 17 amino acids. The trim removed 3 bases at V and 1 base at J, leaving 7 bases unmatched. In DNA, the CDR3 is TGTGCCAGCTCACCTACAAGGACTAGCGGACGCACAGATACGCAGTATTTT. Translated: CASSPTRTSGRTDTQYF.

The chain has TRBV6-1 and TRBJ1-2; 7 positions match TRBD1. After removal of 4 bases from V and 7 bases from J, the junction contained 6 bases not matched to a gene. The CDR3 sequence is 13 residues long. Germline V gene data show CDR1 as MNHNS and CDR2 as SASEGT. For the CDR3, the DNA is TGTGCCAGCAGTGCGACAGGGACTTTTGGCTACACCTTC. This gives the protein CASSATGTFGYTF.

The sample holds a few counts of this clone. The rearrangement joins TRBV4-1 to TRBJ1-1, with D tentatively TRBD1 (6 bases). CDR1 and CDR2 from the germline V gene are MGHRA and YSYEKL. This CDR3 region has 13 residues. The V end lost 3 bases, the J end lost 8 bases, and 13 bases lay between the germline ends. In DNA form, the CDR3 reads TGCGCCAGCAGCCACCCGGGGCAGGGGGAAGCTTTCTTT. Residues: CASSHPGQGEAFF.

The CDR3 region is CASRTILGREFSEQFF. CDR3 DNA sequence: TGTGCCAGCAGAACAATTTTGGGGCGGGAGTTTAGTGAGCAGTTCTTC. This chain connects TRBV28 to TRBJ2-1; 7 nucleotides match TRBD2. The CDR3 contains 16 residues. V lost 6 bases, J lost 9 bases, and 17 bases stayed unmatched. Germline CDR1 reads MDHEN; CDR2 reads SYDVKM.

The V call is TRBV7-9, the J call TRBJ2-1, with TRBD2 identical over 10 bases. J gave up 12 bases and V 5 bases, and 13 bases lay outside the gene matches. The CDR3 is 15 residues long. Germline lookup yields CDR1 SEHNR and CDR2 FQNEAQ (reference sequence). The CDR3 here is CASSRADGLAGVQFF. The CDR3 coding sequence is TGTGCCAGCAGCAGGGCCGATGGTCTAGCGGGAGTGCAGTTCTTC.